The sequence of this T cell receptor beta chain was determined in a study of cytomegalovirus exposure and HLA in healthy donors (TCRdb year 2017). Broadly, across the study: The 670 or so repertoires of the first cohort and the 95 to 150 validation repertoires were produced on the same platform, according to a later analysis. The study aimed to test whether signatures of past pathogen exposure could be identified by cataloging public T cell receptors. Along with the roughly 670-subject first cohort, a separate validation cohort of 120 different subjects was used. High-throughput TCR immunosequencing, statistical association of individual TCRs with disease status, and machine learning were combined to predict cytomegalovirus infection status. Paper-wide results and their limitations: Three of the identified cytomegalovirus-associated TCR beta chains were confirmed in vitro to be specific for cytomegalovirus antigens. According to the authors, the approach could potentially be generalized to other disease states and immunological phenotypes. Most TCR sequences were observed very rarely across donors, whereas some public TCRs were present in many individuals. The classifier was reported to diagnose cytomegalovirus status with high specificity and sensitivity in both the original and validation cohorts. The study gave a list of under 200 TCR beta chains associated with cytomegalovirus. A later analysis had no HLA typing for the validation cohort, so co-occurrence there was scored across all 120 or so repertoires. In a later analysis, TCRs clustered in the first cohort were found to also tend to co-occur in the approximately 120 validation repertoires, with approximately 94% of cluster scores above 0.

Separate from the roughly 650-subject first cohort, the validation cohort of around 130 subjects was the group to which the donors belonged. Receptor amplification or capture employed the immunoSEQ multiplex PCR assay. From the authors' description of their analysis: A statistical classification framework was built to diagnose cytomegalovirus status from the catalog of TCR beta chain sequences. This immuneACCESS table, as held by TCRdb, lists in-frame sequences with V and J called but not all clones. Of the missing ones, under half trace to an unresolved V gene in checked studies; the others have no known cause. D and trimming come from the DNA, and the V and J calls and clone size come from that table. A total of 150,000 to 200,000 clones appear in this sample, roughly 85% of them only once. The top ten clones comprise about 17% of the sample. Cut back by 1 base and 4 bases, the V and J ends lie 8 bases apart. From cysteine to phenylalanine, the CDR3 is 14 amino acids long. Only the CDR3 DNA stays, 42 bases, in frame from base 1. For CDR1 and CDR2, the germline V gene lists SNHLY and FYNNEI.

As to this clone: Its binding antigen is unknown. Per-base quality was not reported, and no clone a single base away is much larger than it.

The chain uses TRBV2 and TRBJ2-1; TRBD1 is perhaps the D gene, given 6 matching bases. This sequence was found in a man younger than 35 in good health and CMV-seropositive. Sequencing was done on a sample of PBMCs. The CDR3 corresponds to CASSEGTVYNEQFF. The DNA is as follows: TGTGCCAGCAGTGAAGGGACAGTTTACAATGAGCAGTTCTTC.